The 11 T cell receptor beta chains given below trace back to one sample, sequenced in a study of blood T cell repertoires in COVID-19. Sequencing used immunoSEQ multiplex PCR; TCRdb keeps in-frame clones, though not all of them. The sample carries fewer than 350,000 clones, around 87% recorded once. Sequenced sample: peripheral blood. The receptors shown here come from a woman aged 25-40 years who had recovered from COVID-19.

This rearrangement joins TRBV28 to TRBJ2-2, with 9 bases aligning to TRBD1. This CDR3 comprises 16 residues. From germline, CDR1 is MDHEN and CDR2 SYDVKM. V shed 6 bases, J shed 3 bases, and the junction held 8 bases outside the gene matches. CDR3 region: CASRPIGTGYTGELFF. The CDR3 DNA follows: TGTGCCAGCAGGCCCATCGGGACAGGGTACACCGGGGAGCTGTTTTTT. Full variable domain (rest looked up from reference TRBV28 and TRBJ2-2): DVKVTQSSRYLVKRTGEKVFLECVQDMDHENMFWYRQDPGLGLRLIYFSYDVKMKEKGDIPEGYSVSREKKERFSLILESASTNQTSMYLCASRPIGTGYTGELFFGEGSRLTVL.

The rearrangement links TRBV6-5 to TRBJ2-3; maybe TRBD2 (6 bases). Germline CDR1 and CDR2: MNHEY and SVGAGI. Trimming removed 4 bases at V and 2 bases at J, with 16 bases between. The CDR3 is 16 amino acids. In DNA, the CDR3 is TGTGCCAGCAGTTTTCGCGGGACTGGATACACAGATACGCAGTATTTT. This translates into CASSFRGTGYTDTQYF.

V and J are TRBV27 and TRBJ1-5; TRBD1 might be the D (6 bases). Trimming shortened V by 8 bases and J by 0 bases, and 17 bases separated the two germline ends. There are 16 residues in the CDR3. Looked up from germline, CDR1 is MNHEY and CDR2 is SMNVEV (reference sequence). This CDR3 is CASRKSDRYSNQPQHF. In nucleotides, the CDR3 is TGTGCCAGCCGAAAATCGGACAGATATAGCAATCAGCCCCAGCATTTT.

CDR3 loop: CASSDGLTGELFF. The CDR3 DNA is TGTGCCAGCAGTGACGGACTTACCGGGGAGCTGTTTTTT. The chain combines TRBV6-4 with TRBJ2-2, with D possibly being TRBD2 (5 bases). Trimming removed 2 bases at V and 5 bases at J, with 6 bases between. Germline V gene sequence: CDR1 MRHNA, CDR2 SNTAGT. This CDR3 region has 13 residues.

The chain has TRBV5-6 and TRBJ1-2, with D hard to call. CDR1 is SGHDT, CDR2 YYEEEE, per germline. With 0 bases removed from V and 4 bases from J, the gap between germline ends came to 7 bases. This CDR3 has 13 amino acids. This chain's CDR3 is CASSLGAIYGYTF. CDR3 nucleotides: TGTGCCAGCAGCTTGGGGGCGATCTATGGCTACACCTTC.

This clone was recorded once. The chain employs TRBV20-1 and TRBJ1-1; D gene ambiguous. V lost 5 bases, J lost 1 base, and 5 bases lay in between. The CDR3 sequence is 11 residues long. Germline-derived CDR1 and CDR2 are DFQATT and SNEGSKA (reference sequence). Written as DNA, the CDR3 is TGCAGTGCTTGGAGGAACACTGAAGCTTTCTTT. It yields the protein CSAWRNTEAFF.

V is TRBV19 and J is TRBJ1-5; D ambiguous. The CDR3 loop spans 15 amino acids. Trimming stripped 4 bases from V and 0 bases from J, with 10 bases between. Germline loops: CDR1 LNHDA, CDR2 SQIVND (reference sequence). In DNA form, the CDR3 reads TGTGCCAGTAGTACCGACGGGTATAGCAATCAGCCCCAGCATTTT. It yields the protein CASSTDGYSNQPQHF.

The genes are TRBV5-1 and TRBJ1-6; D may be TRBD1 (6 bases). In germline, CDR1 is SGHRS, CDR2 YFSETQ. The CDR3 is 15 residues long. V lost 1 base and J 8 bases, leaving 13 bases between the germline ends. The CDR3 DNA is TGCGCCAGCAGCTTGTCTGGCAGGGGATATTCACCCCTCCACTTT. This sequence encodes CASSLSGRGYSPLHF.

The count of this clone is one. The chain couples TRBV5-6 to TRBJ2-1, with 11 bases identical to TRBD2. The CDR3 is 16 amino acids. The V gene end was trimmed by 1 base and the J gene end by 7 bases; junction bases not matched to a gene: 7. In germline, CDR1 is SGHDT, CDR2 YYEEEE. The CDR3 nucleotides are TGTGCCAGCAGCTTGATCTCGTCTAGCGGGGGGAATGAGCAGTTCTTC. It is translated as CASSLISSSGGNEQFF. Complete variable domain (other parts from reference TRBV5-6 and TRBJ2-1): DAGVTQSPTHLIKTRGQQVTLRCSPKSGHDTVSWYQQALGQGPQFIFQYYEEEERQRGNFPDRFSGHQFPNYSSELNVNALLLGDSALYLCASSLISSSGGNEQFFGPGTRLTVL.

V is TRBV10-1 and J is TRBJ2-2, with 7 nucleotides matching TRBD2. The CDR3 sequence is 14 residues long. The germline gives CDR1 WNHNN, CDR2 SYGVQD (reference sequence). The V and J ends lost 5 bases and 4 bases, in that order; junction bases with no gene match: 4. The CDR3 protein is CASSRSGGTGELFF. The DNA of the CDR3 is TGCGCCAGCAGTCGGTCGGGGGGCACCGGGGAGCTGTTTTTT.

This clone is a singleton in its sample. The rearrangement links TRBV5-6 to TRBJ1-2; D is possibly TRBD1 (5 bases). CDR1 and CDR2 (germline): SGHDT, YYEEEE. This CDR3 is 13 amino acids long. The V and J ends lost 4 bases and 9 bases respectively, with 16 bases between them. The DNA for the CDR3 is TGTGCCAGCAGCCTAATTAGGGGTCCCAGCTACACCTTC. Translated, it gives CASSLIRGPSYTF.